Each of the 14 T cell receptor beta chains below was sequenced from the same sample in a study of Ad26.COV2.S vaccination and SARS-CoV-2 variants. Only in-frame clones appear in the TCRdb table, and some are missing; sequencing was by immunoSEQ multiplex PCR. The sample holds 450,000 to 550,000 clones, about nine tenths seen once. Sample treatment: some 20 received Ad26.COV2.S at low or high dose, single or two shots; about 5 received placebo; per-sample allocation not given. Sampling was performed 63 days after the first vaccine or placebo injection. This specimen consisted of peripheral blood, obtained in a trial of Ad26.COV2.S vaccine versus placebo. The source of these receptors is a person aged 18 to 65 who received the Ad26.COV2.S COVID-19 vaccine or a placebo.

The CDR3 DNA sequence: TGCGCCAGCAGCCAAGAAGTTATCCCCAGGGGCCAAGAGGAACTGTTTTTT. This gives the protein CASSQEVIPRGQEELFF. The chain combines TRBV4-3 with TRBJ1-4; tentative D call: TRBD1 (6 bases). Germline lookup yields CDR1 LGHNA and CDR2 YSLEER. The CDR3 loop spans 17 amino acids. Trimming took off 0 bases at V and 12 bases at J, with 23 bases between the two ends.

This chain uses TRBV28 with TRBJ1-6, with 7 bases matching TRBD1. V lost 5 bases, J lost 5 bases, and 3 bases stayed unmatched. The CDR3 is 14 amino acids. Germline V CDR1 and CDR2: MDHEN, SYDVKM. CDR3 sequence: CASSRTGDNSPLHF. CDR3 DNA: TGTGCCAGCAGTCGTACAGGGGATAATTCACCCCTCCACTTT.

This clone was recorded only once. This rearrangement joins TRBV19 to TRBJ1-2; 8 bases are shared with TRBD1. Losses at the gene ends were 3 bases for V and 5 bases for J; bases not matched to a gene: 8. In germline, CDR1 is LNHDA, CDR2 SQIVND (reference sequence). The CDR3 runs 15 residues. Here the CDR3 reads CASSMGTGDIYGYTF. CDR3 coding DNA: TGTGCCAGTAGTATGGGGACAGGAGATATTTATGGCTACACCTTC.

The CDR3 protein is CASSSGVLDRNTEAFF. The DNA of the CDR3 is TGTGCCAGCAGCTCCGGGGTATTGGACAGGAACACTGAAGCTTTCTTT. The gene calls are TRBV5-5 and TRBJ1-1; D is perhaps TRBD1 (6 bases). Looked up from germline, CDR1 is SGHKS and CDR2 is YYEKEE (reference sequence). The CDR3 is 16 residues long. Trimming took off 3 bases at V and 1 base at J, with 16 bases between the two ends.

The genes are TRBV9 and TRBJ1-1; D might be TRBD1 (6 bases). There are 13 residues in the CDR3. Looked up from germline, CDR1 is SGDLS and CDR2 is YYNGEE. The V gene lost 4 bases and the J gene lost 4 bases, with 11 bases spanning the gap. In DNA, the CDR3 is TGTGCCAGCAGCCCAAGGGGGTCCACTGAAGCTTTCTTT. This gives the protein CASSPRGSTEAFF.

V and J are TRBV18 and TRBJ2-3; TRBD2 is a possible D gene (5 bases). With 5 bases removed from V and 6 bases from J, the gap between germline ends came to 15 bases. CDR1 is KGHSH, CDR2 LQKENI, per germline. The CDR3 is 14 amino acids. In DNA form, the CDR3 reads TGTGCCAGCTCATCGGGGATGGCGGTTGATACGCAGTATTTT. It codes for CASSSGMAVDTQYF.

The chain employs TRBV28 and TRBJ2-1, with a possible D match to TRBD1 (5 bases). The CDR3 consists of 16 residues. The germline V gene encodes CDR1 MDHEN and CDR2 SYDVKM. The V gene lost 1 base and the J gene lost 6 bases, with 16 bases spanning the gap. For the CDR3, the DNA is TGTGCCAGCAGTTTATTACCCCCAGGGTGGAGCAATGAGCAGTTCTTC. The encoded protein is CASSLLPPGWSNEQFF.

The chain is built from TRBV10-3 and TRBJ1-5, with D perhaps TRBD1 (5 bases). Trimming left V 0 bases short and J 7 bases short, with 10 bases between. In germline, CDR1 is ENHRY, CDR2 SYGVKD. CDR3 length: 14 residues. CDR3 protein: CAISESQGRQPQHF. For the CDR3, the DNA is TGTGCCATCAGTGAGTCTCAGGGAAGACAGCCCCAGCATTTT.

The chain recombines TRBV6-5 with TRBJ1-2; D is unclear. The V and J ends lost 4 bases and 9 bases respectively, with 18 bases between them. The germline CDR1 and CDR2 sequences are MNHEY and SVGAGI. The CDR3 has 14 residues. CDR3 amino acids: CASSSRQGAGSYTF. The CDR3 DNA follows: TGTGCCAGCAGTTCCCGACAAGGAGCCGGGAGCTACACCTTC.

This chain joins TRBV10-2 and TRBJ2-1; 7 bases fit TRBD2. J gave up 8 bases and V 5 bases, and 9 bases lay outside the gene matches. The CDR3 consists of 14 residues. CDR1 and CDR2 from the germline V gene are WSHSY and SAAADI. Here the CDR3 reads CASSRAGVRHEQFF. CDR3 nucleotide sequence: TGCGCCAGCAGTCGCGCGGGAGTAAGGCATGAGCAGTTCTTC.

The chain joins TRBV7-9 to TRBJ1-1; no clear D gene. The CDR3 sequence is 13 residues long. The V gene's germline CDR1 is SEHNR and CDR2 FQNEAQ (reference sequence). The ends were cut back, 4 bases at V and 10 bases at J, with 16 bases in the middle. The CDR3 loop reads CASSSLEMVGAFF. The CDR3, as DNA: TGTGCCAGCAGCTCCCTCGAAATGGTTGGAGCTTTCTTT.

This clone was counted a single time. The CDR3 DNA is TGTGCCACCGAGGACAGGGGGTCCAATGAGCAGTTCTTC. It yields the protein CATEDRGSNEQFF. V is TRBV27 and J is TRBJ2-1, with TRBD1 matching over 10 bases. Trimming cost V 10 bases and J 6 bases; bases outside gene matches: 6. Germline V CDR1 and CDR2: MNHEY, SMNVEV (reference sequence). CDR3 length equals 13 residues.

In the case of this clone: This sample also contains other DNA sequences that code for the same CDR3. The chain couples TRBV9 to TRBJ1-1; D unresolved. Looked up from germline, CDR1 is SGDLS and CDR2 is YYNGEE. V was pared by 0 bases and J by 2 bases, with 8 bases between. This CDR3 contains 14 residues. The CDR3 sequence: CASSVGGSNTEAFF. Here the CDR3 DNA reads TGTGCCAGCAGCGTAGGAGGCAGCAACACTGAAGCTTTCTTT.

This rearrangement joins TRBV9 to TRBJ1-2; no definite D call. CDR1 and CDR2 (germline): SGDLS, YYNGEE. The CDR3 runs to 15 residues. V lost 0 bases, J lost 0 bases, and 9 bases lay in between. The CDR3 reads CASSVEPTTNYGYTF. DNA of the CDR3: TGTGCCAGCAGCGTAGAGCCCACCACTAACTATGGCTACACCTTC.